A selection of T cell receptor beta chains follows, all from one sample in a study of T cells in Graves' hyperthyroidism and ophthalmopathy. TCRdb itself ran the multiplex PCR reads through MiXCR, one entry per CDR3 protein. The sample carries some 720,000 distinct CDR3 sequences, about a sixth recorded once. Material for sequencing was blood. The receptors were gathered from a man aged 18 to 35 with Graves' hyperthyroidism. Both conserved end residues are part of each CDR3. Fields, in order: CDR3 protein, CDR3 DNA, J gene, clone size, D gene, V gene. D genes are given only for firm matches. Clone size is stated in some rows and not others, as once, few, many or a class when expanded.

CASSYLAGGANVLTF | TGTGCCAGCAGTTACCTAGCGGGGGGGGCCAACGTCCTGACTTTC | TRBJ2-6 | few | TRBD2 | TRBV6-5
CASSLVLAGFDEQFF | TGTGCCAGCAGCTTAGTGCTAGCGGGATTCGATGAGCAGTTCTTC | TRBJ2-1 | few | TRBD2 | TRBV7-9
CASSQDRRDLPYNEQFF | TGTGCCAGCAGCCAAGATCGCCGGGACCTACCCTACAATGAGCAGTTCTTC | TRBJ2-1 | - | - | TRBV7-8
CSAFMEETQYF | TGCAGTGCATTTATGGAAGAGACCCAGTACTTC | TRBJ2-5 | - | - | TRBV20-1
CASSFESSTDTQYF | TGTGCCAGCAGTTTTGAGTCTAGCACAGATACGCAGTATTTT | TRBJ2-3 | many | - | TRBV12-3/TRBV12-4
CAISAPGQGTTEQYF | TGTGCCATCAGTGCCCCGGGACAGGGAACGACCGAACAGTACTTC | TRBJ2-7 | - | TRBD1 | TRBV10-3
CASSLAGKNTEAFF | TGTGCCAGCAGTTTAGCAGGGAAGAACACTGAAGCTTTCTTT | TRBJ1-1 | many | - | TRBV28
CASSFPGQGATDTQYF | TGTGCCAGCAGCTTCCCGGGACAGGGGGCAACAGATACGCAGTATTTT | TRBJ2-3 | many | TRBD1 | TRBV7-9
CSARDLKAGELFF | TGCAGTGCTAGAGATCTCAAGGCCGGGGAGCTGTTTTTT | TRBJ2-2 | - | - | TRBV20-1
CASSQVSGQDSYEQYF | TGTGCCAGCAGCCAAGTCTCAGGACAAGACTCCTACGAGCAGTACTTC | TRBJ2-7 | - | - | TRBV7-2
CASSVEGGGGAWDEQFF | TGTGCCAGCAGCGTAGAGGGGGGAGGGGGGGCTTGGGATGAGCAGTTCTTC | TRBJ2-1 | - | - | TRBV9
CASSSNTGNEQYF | TGTGCCAGCAGCTCTAATACAGGGAACGAGCAGTACTTC | TRBJ2-7 | many | - | TRBV7-9
CARGQSSSYEQYF | TGTGCCAGGGGACAGTCCTCTTCCTACGAGCAGTACTTC | TRBJ2-7 | many | TRBD1 | TRBV19
CATATGPAGETQYF | TGTGCCACCGCCACCGGACCCGCGGGAGAGACCCAGTACTTC | TRBJ2-5 | many | - | TRBV12-3/TRBV12-4
CASSFGGLDTEAFF | TGTGCCAGCAGTTTTGGGGGCTTGGACACTGAAGCTTTCTTT | TRBJ1-1 | many | - | TRBV27
CASSPAQGADYGYTF | TGTGCCAGCTCACCAGCGCAGGGGGCGGACTATGGCTACACCTTC | TRBJ1-2 | few | TRBD1 | TRBV18
CAWSVRWRENYGYTF | TGTGCCTGGAGTGTAAGGTGGAGGGAAAACTATGGCTACACCTTC | TRBJ1-2 | few | - | TRBV30
CSVRYNEETQYF | TGCAGCGTGAGGTATAACGAAGAGACCCAGTACTTC | TRBJ2-5 | few | - | TRBV29-1
CTSSLEGSGSSDEQFF | TGCACCAGCAGCTTGGAGGGGAGCGGGAGCTCCGATGAGCAGTTCTTC | TRBJ2-1 | - | TRBD2 | TRBV5-1
CASSSEPRDTQYF | TGTGCCAGCAGCTCCGAGCCCAGGGATACGCAGTATTTT | TRBJ2-3 | few | - | TRBV7-3
CASSPGLADLSYNEQFF | TGTGCCAGCAGTCCAGGACTAGCGGATCTCTCCTACAATGAGCAGTTCTTC | TRBJ2-1 | many | TRBD2 | TRBV28
CASSPQGQNIQYF | TGTGCCAGCAGTCCACAGGGGCAAAACATTCAGTACTTC | TRBJ2-4 | many | TRBD1 | TRBV12-3/TRBV12-4
CSVEDAGRDQETQYF | TGCAGCGTTGAAGATGCGGGGCGGGACCAAGAGACCCAGTACTTC | TRBJ2-5 | few | - | TRBV29-1
CSATGTGLTLAKNIQYF | TGCAGTGCCACCGGGACAGGCTTAACCCTAGCCAAAAACATTCAGTACTTC | TRBJ2-4 | - | TRBD1 | TRBV20-1
CSARPQLGAHYNEQFF | TGCAGTGCTAGGCCCCAGTTGGGCGCCCACTACAATGAGCAGTTCTTC | TRBJ2-1 | - | - | TRBV20-1
CASSLESRGGPYNEQFF | TGTGCCAGCAGCTTAGAGTCCAGGGGGGGACCCTACAATGAGCAGTTCTTC | TRBJ2-1 | many | - | TRBV7-9